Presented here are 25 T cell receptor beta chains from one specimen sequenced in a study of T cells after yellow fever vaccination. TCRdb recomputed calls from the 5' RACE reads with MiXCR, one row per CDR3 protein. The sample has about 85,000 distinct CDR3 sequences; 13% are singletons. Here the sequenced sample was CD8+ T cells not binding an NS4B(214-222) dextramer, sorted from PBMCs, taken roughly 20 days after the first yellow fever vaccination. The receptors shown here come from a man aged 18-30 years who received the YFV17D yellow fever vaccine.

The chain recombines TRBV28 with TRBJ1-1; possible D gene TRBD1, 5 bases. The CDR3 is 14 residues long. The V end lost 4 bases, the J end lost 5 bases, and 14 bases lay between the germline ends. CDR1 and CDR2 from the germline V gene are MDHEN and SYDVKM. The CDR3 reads CASSSTGAGTEAFF. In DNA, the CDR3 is TGTGCCAGCAGTTCGACCGGGGCTGGTACTGAAGCTTTCTTT.

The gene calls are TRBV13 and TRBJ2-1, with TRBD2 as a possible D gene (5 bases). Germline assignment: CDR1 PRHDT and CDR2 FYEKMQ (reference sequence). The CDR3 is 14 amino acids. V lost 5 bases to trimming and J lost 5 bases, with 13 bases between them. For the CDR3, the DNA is TGTGCCAGCAGCGGTTCTTCCGGGGACAATGAGCAGTTCTTC. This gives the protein CASSGSSGDNEQFF.

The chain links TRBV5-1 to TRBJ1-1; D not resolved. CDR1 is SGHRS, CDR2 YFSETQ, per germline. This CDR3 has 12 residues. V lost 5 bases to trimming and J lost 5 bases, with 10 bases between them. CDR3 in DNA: TGCGCCAGCAGGGAGGGAGGAACTGAAGCTTTCTTT. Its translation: CASREGGTEAFF. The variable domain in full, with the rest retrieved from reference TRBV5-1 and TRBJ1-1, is KAGVTQTPRYLIKTRGQQVTLSCSPISGHRSVSWYQQTPGQGLQFLFEYFSETQRNKGNFPGRFSGRQFSNSRSEMNVSTLELGDSALYLCASREGGTEAFFGQGTRLTVV.

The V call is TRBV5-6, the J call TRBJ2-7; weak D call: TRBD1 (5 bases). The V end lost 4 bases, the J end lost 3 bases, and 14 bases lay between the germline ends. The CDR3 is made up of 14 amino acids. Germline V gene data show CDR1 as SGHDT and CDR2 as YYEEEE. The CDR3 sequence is CASSVKGNRYEQYF. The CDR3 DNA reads TGTGCCAGCAGCGTCAAGGGGAACCGCTACGAGCAGTACTTC.

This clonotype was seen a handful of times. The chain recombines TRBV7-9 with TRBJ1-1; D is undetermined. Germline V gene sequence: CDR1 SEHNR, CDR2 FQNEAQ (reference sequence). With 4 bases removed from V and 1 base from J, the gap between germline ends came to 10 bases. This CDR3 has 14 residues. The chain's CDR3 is CASSSPDTNTEAFF. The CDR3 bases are TGTGCCAGCAGCTCACCCGACACGAACACTGAAGCTTTCTTT.

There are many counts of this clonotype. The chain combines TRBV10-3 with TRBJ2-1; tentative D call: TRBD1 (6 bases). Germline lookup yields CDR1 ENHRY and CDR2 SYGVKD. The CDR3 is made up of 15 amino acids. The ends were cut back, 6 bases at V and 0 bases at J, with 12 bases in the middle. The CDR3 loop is CAISPDRRSYNEQFF. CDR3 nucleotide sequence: TGTGCCATCAGCCCCGACAGGCGCTCCTACAATGAGCAGTTCTTC.

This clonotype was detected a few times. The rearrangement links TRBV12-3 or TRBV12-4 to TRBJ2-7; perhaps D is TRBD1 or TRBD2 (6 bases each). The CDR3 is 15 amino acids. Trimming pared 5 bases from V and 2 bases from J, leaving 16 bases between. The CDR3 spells CASSPAGHSPYEQYF. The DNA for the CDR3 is TGTGCCAGCAGTCCCGCGGGACATAGCCCCTACGAGCAGTACTTC.

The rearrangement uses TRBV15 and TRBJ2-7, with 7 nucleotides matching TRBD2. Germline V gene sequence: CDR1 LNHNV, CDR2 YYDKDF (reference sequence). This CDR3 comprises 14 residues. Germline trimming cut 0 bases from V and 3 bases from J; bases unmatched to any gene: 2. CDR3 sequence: CATSRDASGYEQYF. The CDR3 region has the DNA TGTGCCACCAGCAGAGATGCTAGCGGCTACGAGCAGTACTTC.

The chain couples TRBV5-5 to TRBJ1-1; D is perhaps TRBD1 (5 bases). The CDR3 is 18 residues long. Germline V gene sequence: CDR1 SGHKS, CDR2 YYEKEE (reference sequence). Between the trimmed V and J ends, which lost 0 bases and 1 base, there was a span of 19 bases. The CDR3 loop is CASSLAGSWGGRNTEAFF. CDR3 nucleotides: TGTGCCAGCAGCTTGGCGGGGAGCTGGGGGGGAAGGAACACTGAAGCTTTCTTT.

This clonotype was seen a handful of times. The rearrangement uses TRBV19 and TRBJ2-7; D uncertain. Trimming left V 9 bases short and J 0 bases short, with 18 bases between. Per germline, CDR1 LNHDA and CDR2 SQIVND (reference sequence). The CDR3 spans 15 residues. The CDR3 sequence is CASHPSDRPSYEQYF. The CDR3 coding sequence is TGTGCCAGCCATCCGAGTGATAGACCCTCCTACGAGCAGTACTTC.

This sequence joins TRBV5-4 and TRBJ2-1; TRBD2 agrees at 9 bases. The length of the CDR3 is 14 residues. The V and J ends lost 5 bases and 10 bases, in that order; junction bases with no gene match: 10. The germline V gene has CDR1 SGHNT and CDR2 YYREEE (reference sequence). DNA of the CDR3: TGTGCCAGCAGGCTGGCGGGAGGGGAAGAGGAGCAGTTCTTC. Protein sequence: CASRLAGGEEEQFF.

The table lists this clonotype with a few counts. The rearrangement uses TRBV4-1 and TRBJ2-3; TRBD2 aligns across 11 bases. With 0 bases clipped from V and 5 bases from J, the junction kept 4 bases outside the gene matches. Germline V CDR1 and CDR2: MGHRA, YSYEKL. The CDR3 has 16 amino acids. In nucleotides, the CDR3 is TGCGCCAGCAGCCAAGAAGTAGCGGGGGGGGGAGATACGCAGTATTTT. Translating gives CASSQEVAGGGDTQYF.

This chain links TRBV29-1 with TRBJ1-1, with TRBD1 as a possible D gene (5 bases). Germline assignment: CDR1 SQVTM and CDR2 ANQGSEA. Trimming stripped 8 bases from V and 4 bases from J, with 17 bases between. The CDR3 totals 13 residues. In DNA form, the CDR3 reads TGCAGCTCCGGGCCCGAAAGGGGCACTGAAGCTTTCTTT. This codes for CSSGPERGTEAFF.

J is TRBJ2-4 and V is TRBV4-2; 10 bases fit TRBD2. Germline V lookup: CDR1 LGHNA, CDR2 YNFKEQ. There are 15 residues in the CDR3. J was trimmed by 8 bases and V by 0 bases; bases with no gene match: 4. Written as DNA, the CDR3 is TGTGCCAGCAGCCAAGACAGCGGGGGGGGAGACATTCAGTACTTC. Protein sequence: CASSQDSGGGDIQYF.

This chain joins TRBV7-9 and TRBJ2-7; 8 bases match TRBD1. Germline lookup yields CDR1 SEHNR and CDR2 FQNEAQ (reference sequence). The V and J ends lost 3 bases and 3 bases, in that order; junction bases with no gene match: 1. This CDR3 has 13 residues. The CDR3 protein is CASSLTGVYEQYF. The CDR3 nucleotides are TGTGCCAGCAGCTTGACAGGGGTCTACGAGCAGTACTTC.

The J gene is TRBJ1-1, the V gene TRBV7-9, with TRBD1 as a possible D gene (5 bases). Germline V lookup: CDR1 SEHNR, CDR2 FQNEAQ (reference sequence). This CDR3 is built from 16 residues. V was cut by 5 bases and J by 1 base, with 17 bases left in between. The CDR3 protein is CASSPVGDARNTEAFF. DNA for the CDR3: TGTGCCAGCAGCCCCGTTGGGGACGCACGGAACACTGAAGCTTTCTTT.

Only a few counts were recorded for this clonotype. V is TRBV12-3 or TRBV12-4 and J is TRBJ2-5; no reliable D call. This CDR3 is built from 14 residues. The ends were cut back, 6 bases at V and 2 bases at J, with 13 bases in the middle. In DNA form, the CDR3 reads TGTGCCAGCAGCCTGACCCCGCTACAAGAGACCCAGTACTTC. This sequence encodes CASSLTPLQETQYF.

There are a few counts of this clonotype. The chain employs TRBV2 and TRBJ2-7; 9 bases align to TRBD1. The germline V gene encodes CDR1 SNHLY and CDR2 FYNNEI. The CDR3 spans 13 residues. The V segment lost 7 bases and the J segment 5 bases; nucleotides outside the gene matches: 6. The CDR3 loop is CASTDRGNDEQYV. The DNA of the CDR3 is TGTGCCAGCACAGACAGGGGGAACGACGAGCAGTACGTC.

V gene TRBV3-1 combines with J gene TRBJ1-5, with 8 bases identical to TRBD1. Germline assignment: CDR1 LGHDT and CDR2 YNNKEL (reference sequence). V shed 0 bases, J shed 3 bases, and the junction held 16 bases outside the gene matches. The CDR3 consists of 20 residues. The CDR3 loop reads CASSQDPSLVDRGYNQPQHF. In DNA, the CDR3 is TGTGCCAGCAGCCAAGATCCTTCGCTTGTAGACAGGGGTTACAATCAGCCCCAGCATTTT.

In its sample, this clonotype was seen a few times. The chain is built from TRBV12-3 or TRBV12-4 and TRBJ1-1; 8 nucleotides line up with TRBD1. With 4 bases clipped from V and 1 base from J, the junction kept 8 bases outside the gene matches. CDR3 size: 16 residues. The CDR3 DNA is TGTGCCAGCAGTTCTCTTGTACAGGGGGGGAACACTGAAGCTTTCTTT. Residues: CASSSLVQGGNTEAFF.

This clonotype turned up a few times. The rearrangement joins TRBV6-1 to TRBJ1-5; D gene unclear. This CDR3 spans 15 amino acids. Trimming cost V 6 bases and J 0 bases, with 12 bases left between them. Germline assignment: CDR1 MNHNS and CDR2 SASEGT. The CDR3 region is CASSRHLYSNQPQHF. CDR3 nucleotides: TGTGCCAGCAGCCGACACCTCTATAGCAATCAGCCCCAGCATTTT.

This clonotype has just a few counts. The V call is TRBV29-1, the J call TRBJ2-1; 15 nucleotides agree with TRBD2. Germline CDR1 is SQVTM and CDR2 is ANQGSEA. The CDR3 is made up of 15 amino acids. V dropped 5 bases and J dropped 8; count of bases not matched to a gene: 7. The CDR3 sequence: CSVTWTSGGDDEQFF. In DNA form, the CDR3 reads TGCAGCGTTACGTGGACTAGCGGGGGGGATGATGAGCAGTTCTTC.

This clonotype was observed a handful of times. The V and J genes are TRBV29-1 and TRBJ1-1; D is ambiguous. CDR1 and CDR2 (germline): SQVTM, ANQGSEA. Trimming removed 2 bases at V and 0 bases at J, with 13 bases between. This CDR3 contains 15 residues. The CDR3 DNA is TGCAGCGTTGAACTGGCAGAAGACATGAACACTGAAGCTTTCTTT. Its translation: CSVELAEDMNTEAFF.

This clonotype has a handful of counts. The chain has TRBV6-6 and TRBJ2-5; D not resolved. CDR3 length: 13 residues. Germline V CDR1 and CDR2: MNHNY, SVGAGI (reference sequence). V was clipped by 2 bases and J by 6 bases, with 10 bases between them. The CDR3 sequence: CASSYGIGQTQYF. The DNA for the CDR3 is TGTGCCAGCAGTTACGGGATTGGACAGACCCAGTACTTC.

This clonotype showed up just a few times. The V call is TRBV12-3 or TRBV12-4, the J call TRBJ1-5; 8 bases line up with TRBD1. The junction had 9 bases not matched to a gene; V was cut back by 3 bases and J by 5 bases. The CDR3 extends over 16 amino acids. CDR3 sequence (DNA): TGTGCCAGCAGTTTCGTGACAGGGGTTTCCCATCAGCCCCAGCATTTT. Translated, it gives CASSFVTGVSHQPQHF.